The clone carrying this T cell receptor beta chain was seen a few times. Its antigen is not known. The data derive from a study of blood T cells in healthy people across ages. The length of the CDR3 is 12 residues. Germline CDR1 ENHRY, CDR2 SYGVKD. V was cut by 6 bases and J by 3 bases, with 3 bases left in between. The study, taken as a whole, reports: Both naive CD4+ cell counts and diversity were greater in long-lived donors than in aged donors.

Through a sample-barcoded 5' primer and a J-beta primer mix, a second PCR was run for roughly 7 to 11 cycles. Sequencing of every sample gave 3 million or more CDR3-containing paired-end reads. TCRdb fed the 5' RACE reads into MiXCR, producing one record per CDR3 protein. This table has roughly 800,000 distinct CDR3 sequences, 20% to 30% appearing once. These data were also reused for a study on T cells of mothers and their children. That source reports: Random nucleotides (2-4) and sample barcodes were added by the M1S primer used in the second PCR. Each mother yielded more than 9.5 million TCR beta CDR3 reads. Each child yielded roughly 2.9 million reads.

The rearrangement uses TRBV10-3 and TRBJ2-6, with no clear D. The origin of this receptor is a boy younger than 18 in good health. The sequenced sample was blood. This CDR3 reads CAIRGGANVLTF. As DNA, the CDR3 is TGTGCCATCAGGGGTGGGGCCAACGTCCTGACTTTC.